This TCR beta chain appears in the sequencing data of a study of blood T cell repertoires in COVID-19. For the study at large: COVID-19 samples, acute and convalescent, were from the United States, Italy and Spain. Sample material is recorded as cDNA or gDNA derived from T cells, B-cell-depleted T cells, or PBMCs.

Clones were sequenced by immunoSEQ multiplex PCR, and TCRdb holds only the in-frame ones, with some missing. The table shows roughly 65,000 clones, with about 80% occurring only once. Trimming took off 0 bases at V and 5 bases at J, with 5 bases between the two ends. This CDR3 comprises 13 residues. Germline CDR1 and CDR2: WNHNN and SYGVQD (reference sequence). The sample taken for sequencing was peripheral blood. The receptor comes from a human donor in a cohort sampled during active COVID-19. This chain uses TRBV10-1 with TRBJ2-4; D is unresolved. CDR3 DNA sequence: TGCGCCAGCAGTGAGTCGTTCGAAAACATTCAGTACTTC. It is translated as CASSESFENIQYF.